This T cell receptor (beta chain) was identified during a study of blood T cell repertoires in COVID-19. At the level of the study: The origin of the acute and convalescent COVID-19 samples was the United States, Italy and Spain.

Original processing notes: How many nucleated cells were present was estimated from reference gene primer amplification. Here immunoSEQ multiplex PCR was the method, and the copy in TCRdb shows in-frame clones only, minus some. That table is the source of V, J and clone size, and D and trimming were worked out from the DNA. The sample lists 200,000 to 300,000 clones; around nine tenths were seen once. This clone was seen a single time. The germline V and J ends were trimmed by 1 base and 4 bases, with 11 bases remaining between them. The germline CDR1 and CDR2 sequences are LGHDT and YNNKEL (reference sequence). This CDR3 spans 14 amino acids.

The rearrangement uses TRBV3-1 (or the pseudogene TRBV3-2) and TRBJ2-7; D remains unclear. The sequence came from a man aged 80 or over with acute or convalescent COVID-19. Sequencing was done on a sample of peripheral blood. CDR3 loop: CASSQVYSRYEQYF. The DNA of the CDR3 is TGTGCCAGCAGCCAAGTATACTCCCGATACGAGCAGTACTTC.